The 4 T cell receptor beta chains reported below all come from one sample, sequenced in a study of regulatory T cells in long-lasting Graves disease. Time point described: persistent/refractory GD, antithyroid drugs over 5 years with positive TRAb. PBMC RNA served as the TCR library source. Relying on iRepertoire HTBI primers and Arm-PCR of CDR3 regions, the team built TCR beta libraries. TCRdb passed the multiplex PCR reads through MiXCR, listing each CDR3 protein once. The sample has 300,000 or so distinct CDR3 sequences; about 20% are singletons. Material: peripheral blood mononuclear cells (PBMCs), obtained when the disease was refractory, from a patient treated with antithyroid drugs. These receptors originate from a female donor with Graves disease.

The chain couples TRBV18 to TRBJ2-7; D could derive from TRBD1 or TRBD2 (5 bases each). Germline V lookup: CDR1 KGHSH, CDR2 LQKENI. The germline V and J ends were trimmed by 2 bases and 2 bases, with 13 bases remaining between them. This CDR3 comprises 15 residues. In DNA, the CDR3 is TGTGCCAGCTCACCAGGATTGAGGGGACCCTACGAGCAGTACTTC. Protein sequence: CASSPGLRGPYEQYF.

This clonotype was seen ten or more times. The chain has TRBV28 and TRBJ1-1; TRBD1 matches at 10 bases. The germline V gene has CDR1 MDHEN and CDR2 SYDVKM. The V gene end was trimmed by 2 bases and the J gene end by 2 bases; junction bases not matched to a gene: 5. The CDR3 is made up of 16 amino acids. The CDR3 nucleotides are TGTGCCAGCAGTTTACTCGGGACAGGGGTTAACACTGAAGCTTTCTTT. This encodes CASSLLGTGVNTEAFF.

This chain connects TRBV12-3 or TRBV12-4 to TRBJ2-3; D gene uncertain. The V end lost 7 bases, the J end lost 2 bases, and 10 bases lay between the germline ends. This CDR3 is built from 13 residues. The CDR3 reads CASNRGFTDTQYF. As DNA, the CDR3 is TGTGCCAGCAACAGAGGATTCACAGATACGCAGTATTTT.

This clonotype has a handful of counts. V usage is TRBV7-2 and J usage is TRBJ1-2, with 8 bases aligning to TRBD1. The V and J ends lost 1 base and 6 bases, in that order; junction bases with no gene match: 7. The germline V gene encodes CDR1 SGHTA and CDR2 FQGNSA. The CDR3 consists of 15 residues. In DNA, the CDR3 is TGTGCCAGCAGCTTAGGACGGACAGGGCTGAATGGCTACACCTTC. Translated: CASSLGRTGLNGYTF.